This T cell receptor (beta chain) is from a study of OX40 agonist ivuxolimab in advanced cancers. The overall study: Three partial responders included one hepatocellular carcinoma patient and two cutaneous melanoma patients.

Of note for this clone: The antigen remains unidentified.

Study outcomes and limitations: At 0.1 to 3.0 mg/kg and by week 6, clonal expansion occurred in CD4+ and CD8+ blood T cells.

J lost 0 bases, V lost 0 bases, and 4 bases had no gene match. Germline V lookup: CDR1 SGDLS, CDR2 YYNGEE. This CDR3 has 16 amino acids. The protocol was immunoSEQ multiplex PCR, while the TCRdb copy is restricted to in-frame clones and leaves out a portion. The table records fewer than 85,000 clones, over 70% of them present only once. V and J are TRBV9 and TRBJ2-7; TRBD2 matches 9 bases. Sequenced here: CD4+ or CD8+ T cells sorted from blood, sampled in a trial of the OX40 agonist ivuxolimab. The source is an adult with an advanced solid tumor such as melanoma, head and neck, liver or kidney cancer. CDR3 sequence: CASSVGDSGGSYEQYF. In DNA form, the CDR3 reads TGTGCCAGCAGCGTAGGCGATAGCGGGGGCTCCTACGAGCAGTACTTC.